This is a list of T cell receptor beta chains from one sample in a study of blood T cell repertoires in COVID-19. Sequencing used immunoSEQ multiplex PCR; TCRdb keeps in-frame clones, though not all of them. In the table there are 100,000 to 150,000 clones, about 81% of which are singletons. Specimen: PBMCs or T cells enriched from blood (not recorded which). The receptor set was obtained from a man in his forties with acute COVID-19. CDR3s include the opening cysteine and the closing phenylalanine or tryptophan. D genes are given only for firm matches. Rows give clone size only sometimes, using once, few, many, or a class for an expanded clone.

len | d_gene | abundance | j_gene | v_gene | CDR3aa | CDR3nt
18 | TRBD2 | NA | TRBJ2-1 | TRBV15 | CATSRANSGTSGSNEQFF | TGTGCCACCAGCAGAGCCAACTCCGGGACTAGCGGGAGTAATGAGCAGTTCTTC
13 | NA | once | TRBJ2-1 | TRBV5-1 | CASSQDYFDEQFF | TGCGCCAGCAGCCAGGACTATTTTGATGAGCAGTTCTTC
14 | TRBD2 | NA | TRBJ2-7 | TRBV11-1 | CASSPGGLANEQYF | TGTGCCAGCAGCCCGGGGGGACTAGCAAACGAGCAGTACTTC
14 | NA | NA | TRBJ1-1 | TRBV7-9 | CASILGAENTEAFF | TGTGCCAGCATCTTGGGGGCCGAGAACACTGAAGCTTTCTTT
13 | NA | NA | TRBJ1-2 | TRBV30 | CAWSPDSTYGYTF | TGTGCCTGGAGTCCAGACAGTACCTATGGCTACACCTTC
13 | NA | NA | TRBJ1-2 | TRBV12-3/TRBV12-4 | CASSFGSMAGYTF | TGTGCCAGCAGTTTCGGGTCCATGGCTGGCTACACCTTC
12 | TRBD1 | NA | TRBJ1-2 | TRBV28 | CASSLTGDGYTF | TGTGCCAGCAGTTTAACAGGGGATGGCTACACCTTC
14 | NA | NA | TRBJ1-1 | TRBV30 | CAWRGQLGGAEAFF | TGTGCCTGGAGGGGGCAGCTCGGTGGGGCTGAAGCTTTCTTT
13 | TRBD2 | NA | TRBJ2-3 | TRBV3-1/TRBV3-2 | CASSQGGVDTQYF | TGTGCCAGCAGCCAGGGGGGGGTGGATACGCAGTATTTT
14 | TRBD2 | NA | TRBJ2-4 | TRBV4-2 | CASSGGGAGNIQYF | TGTGCCAGCAGCGGCGGGGGGGCCGGAAACATTCAGTACTTC
17 | TRBD2 | NA | TRBJ2-5 | TRBV15 | CATSEGSSGSVRETQYF | TGTGCCACCAGCGAGGGTTCTAGCGGGAGTGTAAGGGAGACCCAGTACTTC
12 | NA | NA | TRBJ2-2 | TRBV19 | CASSPHAGELFF | TGTGCCAGTAGTCCCCACGCGGGGGAGCTGTTTTTT
15 | TRBD2 | NA | TRBJ2-3 | TRBV7-9 | CASSSSGIERDTQYF | TGTGCCAGCAGCAGTAGCGGGATAGAGAGAGATACGCAGTATTTT
13 | NA | NA | TRBJ1-2 | TRBV5-1 | CASSLERSYGYTF | TGCGCCAGCAGCTTAGAACGGAGCTATGGCTACACCTTC
15 | TRBD2 | NA | TRBJ2-5 | TRBV13 | CASSPRGGAPETQYF | TGTGCCAGCAGCCCCCGGGGGGGGGCGCCGGAGACCCAGTACTTC
15 | NA | NA | TRBJ1-2 | TRBV7-8 | CASSLVAQTNYGYTF | TGTGCCAGCAGCTTAGTCGCACAGACTAACTATGGCTACACCTTC
19 | NA | NA | TRBJ2-1 | TRBV21-1 | CASSDRLAGCGRTCNEQFF | TGTGCCAGCAGCGACCGACTAGCGGGCTGTGGCCGGACCTGCAATGAGCAGTTCTTC
13 | NA | NA | TRBJ2-1 | TRBV6-5 | CASSLAGADEQFF | TGTGCCAGCAGCCTGGCAGGGGCCGATGAGCAGTTCTTC
12 | NA | NA | TRBJ1-1 | TRBV19 | CASSNMNTEAFF | TGTGCCAGTAGTAACATGAACACTGAAGCTTTCTTT
14 | TRBD2 | few | TRBJ2-3 | TRBV9 | CASSVPGGADTQYF | TGTGCCAGCAGCGTCCCTGGGGGGGCAGATACGCAGTATTTT
11 | NA | NA | TRBJ1-2 | TRBV29-1 | CSVDTGYGYTF | TGCAGCGTTGATACAGGGTACGGCTACACCTTC
14 | TRBD1 | NA | TRBJ1-2 | TRBV5-1 | CASGSTGALYGYTF | TGCGCCAGCGGGTCGACAGGGGCCCTCTATGGCTACACCTTC
12 | NA | NA | TRBJ2-7 | TRBV27 | CASSPSSYEQYF | TGTGCCAGCAGTCCCAGCTCCTACGAGCAGTACTTC
16 | TRBD1 | NA | TRBJ1-1 | TRBV28 | CASSLDRTGGYLEAFF | TGTGCCAGCAGCCTAGACCGGACAGGGGGCTACCTAGAAGCTTTCTTT
14 | TRBD2 | NA | TRBJ2-3 | TRBV6-5 | CASRPGTSGGALYF | TGTGCCAGCAGACCGGGGACTAGCGGGGGGGCCTTGTATTTT
15 | NA | few | TRBJ1-5 | TRBV21-1 | CASSAETGSNQPQHF | TGTGCCAGCAGCGCGGAGACAGGGAGCAATCAGCCCCAGCATTTT
14 | TRBD2 | NA | TRBJ2-7 | TRBV6-6 | CASSYGLAGNEQYF | TGTGCCAGCAGTTACGGACTAGCGGGAAACGAGCAGTACTTC
15 | TRBD1 | few | TRBJ1-3 | TRBV11-2 | CASSHGTDSGNTIYF | TGTGCCAGCAGCCACGGGACAGATTCTGGAAACACCATATATTTT
16 | TRBD2 | NA | TRBJ2-5 | TRBV5-4 | CASSFPQAGAQETQYF | TGTGCCAGCAGCTTCCCCCAAGCGGGGGCTCAAGAGACCCAGTACTTC
17 | TRBD1 | NA | TRBJ2-5 | TRBV5-5 | CASSLEWGQGASETQYF | TGTGCCAGCAGCTTGGAGTGGGGACAGGGGGCATCAGAGACCCAGTACTTC
15 | NA | NA | TRBJ2-4 | TRBV2 | CASSPRLLAKNIQYF | TGTGCCAGCAGTCCCCGGTTACTAGCCAAAAACATTCAGTACTTC
16 | TRBD2 | few | TRBJ2-2 | TRBV10-3 | CAISGEGPTNAGELFF | TGTGCCATCAGTGGGGAGGGGCCCACAAACGCCGGGGAGCTGTTTTTT
14 | TRBD2 | NA | TRBJ2-4 | TRBV2 | CASTSSGAKNIQYF | TGTGCCAGCACGTCTAGCGGAGCCAAAAACATTCAGTACTTC
16 | NA | NA | TRBJ1-3 | TRBV19 | CASSLTATNSGNTIYF | TGTGCCAGTAGTCTGACAGCAACCAACTCTGGAAACACCATATATTTT
15 | NA | NA | TRBJ2-7 | TRBV6-5 | CASSYGAGQGYEQYF | TGTGCCAGCAGTTACGGGGCCGGGCAGGGCTACGAGCAGTACTTC
13 | NA | NA | TRBJ2-2 | TRBV4-2 | CASSFRGTGELFF | TGTGCCAGCTCATTTAGGGGGACCGGGGAGCTGTTTTTT
14 | TRBD1 | once | TRBJ2-3 | TRBV7-9 | CASSWGQGADTQYF | TGTGCCAGCAGTTGGGGACAGGGGGCAGATACGCAGTATTTT
15 | NA | NA | TRBJ2-2 | TRBV7-3 | CASSLAGPGTGELFF | TGTGCCAGCAGCCTGGCGGGGCCCGGCACCGGGGAGCTGTTTTTT
18 | NA | NA | TRBJ2-7 | TRBV12-2 | CASRPGNGRGIIYYEQYF | TGTGCAAGTCGCCCTGGGAATGGGAGGGGAATTATCTACTACGAGCAGTACTTC
13 | NA | NA | TRBJ2-3 | TRBV3-1/TRBV3-2 | CASSHAGGNTQYF | TGTGCCAGCAGCCATGCCGGAGGGAATACGCAGTATTTT
13 | TRBD1 | NA | TRBJ2-7 | TRBV3-1/TRBV3-2 | CASASGGGYEQYF | TGTGCCAGCGCCTCAGGGGGCGGTTACGAGCAGTACTTC
12 | NA | NA | TRBJ1-1 | TRBV2 | CASSASTVEAFF | TGTGCCAGCAGTGCAAGTACAGTTGAAGCTTTCTTT
14 | TRBD1 | NA | TRBJ2-3 | TRBV19 | CASTLTGGSDTQYF | TGTGCCAGTACTCTGACAGGGGGATCGGATACGCAGTATTTT
15 | NA | NA | TRBJ2-3 | TRBV6-2/TRBV6-3 | CASSFGLDSTDTQYF | TGTGCCAGCAGTTTCGGACTGGATAGCACAGATACGCAGTATTTT
16 | TRBD2 | NA | TRBJ2-2 | TRBV7-2 | CASSSTSGQNTGELFF | TGTGCCAGCAGCTCCACTAGCGGACAAAACACCGGGGAGCTGTTTTTT
11 | NA | NA | TRBJ1-1 | TRBV10-2 | CASSRNTEAFF | TGCGCCAGCAGCCGGAACACTGAAGCTTTCTTT
12 | NA | NA | TRBJ1-6 | TRBV30 | CASRGGSSPLHF | TGTGCCTCAAGGGGAGGGAGTTCACCCCTCCACTTT
14 | NA | NA | TRBJ1-2 | TRBV2 | CASSENSQGYGYTF | TGTGCCAGCAGTGAGAACAGTCAGGGCTATGGCTACACCTTC
16 | NA | NA | TRBJ2-2 | TRBV5-6 | CASSLGGIFYTGELFF | TGTGCCAGCAGCTTGGGAGGAATTTTTTACACCGGGGAGCTGTTTTTT
15 | NA | few | TRBJ1-5 | TRBV9 | CASSVEGSFNQPQHF | TGTGCCAGCAGCGTAGAAGGGAGCTTCAATCAGCCCCAGCATTTT
16 | TRBD2 | NA | TRBJ2-1 | TRBV6-2/TRBV6-3 | CASSFFGGGSYNEQFF | TGTGCCAGCAGTTTCTTTGGCGGGGGCTCCTACAATGAGCAGTTCTTC
13 | NA | NA | TRBJ2-1 | TRBV5-6 | CASMRRAGNEQFF | TGTGCCAGCATGAGGAGGGCCGGCAATGAGCAGTTCTTC
16 | NA | NA | TRBJ2-2 | TRBV19 | CASSIVAGSSTGELFF | TGTGCCAGTAGTATCGTGGCGGGATCTTCCACCGGGGAGCTGTTTTTT
16 | TRBD1 | NA | TRBJ1-2 | TRBV7-8 | CASSTRTGAINYGYTF | TGTGCCAGCAGCACCAGGACAGGGGCAATTAACTATGGCTACACCTTC
15 | NA | NA | TRBJ2-5 | TRBV6-1 | CASSEFQSVGETQYF | TGTGCCAGCAGTGAGTTCCAGTCGGTCGGGGAGACCCAGTACTTC
17 | TRBD2 | NA | TRBJ2-3 | TRBV29-1 | CSVESSGGLLRGSTQYF | TGCAGCGTTGAATCGAGCGGGGGGCTCCTGCGGGGGAGTACGCAGTATTTT
13 | NA | NA | TRBJ1-5 | TRBV18 | CASSATGNQPQHF | TGTGCCAGCTCAGCCACAGGGAATCAGCCCCAGCATTTT
13 | NA | NA | TRBJ2-7 | TRBV3-1/TRBV3-2 | CASSLKGTYEQYF | TGTGCCAGCAGCTTAAAAGGGACTTACGAGCAGTACTTC
14 | TRBD1 | NA | TRBJ1-1 | TRBV10-3 | CAISENRGDTEAFF | TGTGCCATCAGTGAGAACAGGGGGGACACTGAAGCTTTCTTT
15 | NA | NA | TRBJ2-5 | TRBV2 | CASSVQAAIQETQYF | TGTGCCAGCAGTGTACAAGCGGCTATTCAAGAGACCCAGTACTTC